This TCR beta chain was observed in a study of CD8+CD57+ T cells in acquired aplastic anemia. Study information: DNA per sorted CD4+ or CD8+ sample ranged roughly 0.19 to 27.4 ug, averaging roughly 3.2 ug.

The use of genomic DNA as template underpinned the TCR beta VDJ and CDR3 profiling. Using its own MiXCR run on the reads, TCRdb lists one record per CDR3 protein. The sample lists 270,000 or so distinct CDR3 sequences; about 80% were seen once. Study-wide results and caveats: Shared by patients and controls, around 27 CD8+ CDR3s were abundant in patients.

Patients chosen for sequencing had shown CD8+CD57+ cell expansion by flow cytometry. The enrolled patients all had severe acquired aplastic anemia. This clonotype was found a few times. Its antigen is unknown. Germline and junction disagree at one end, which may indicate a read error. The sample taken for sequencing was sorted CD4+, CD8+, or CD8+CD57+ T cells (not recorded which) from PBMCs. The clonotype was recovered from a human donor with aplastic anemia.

The CDR3 sequence: CASSDGGVHEQHF. CDR3 nucleotide sequence: TGTGCCAGCAGTGATGGGGGGGTCCATGAGCAGCACTTC. The rearrangement uses TRBV7-2 and TRBJ2-1, with 7 bases fitting TRBD2. The germline V gene encodes CDR1 SGHTA and CDR2 FQGNSA. The CDR3 has 13 residues.